This entry lists 30 T cell receptor beta chains sequenced from one sample in a study of Tregs in tolerant kidney transplant recipients. This table comes from immunoSEQ multiplex PCR, and its TCRdb copy is limited to in-frame clones, with some not included. The listing records under 55,000 clones. The source material was CD4+ T cells from blood, sampled before the transplant. The receptor source for this set is a human donor who received a combined kidney and bone marrow transplant.

Turning to this clone: Coverage ceases 3 residues before the CDR3 finishes, and the germline J gene fills in the end. The chain has TRBV6-2 or TRBV6-3 and TRBJ1-6, with D unresolved. V lost 8 bases and J lost 7, with 15 bases in between. The CDR3 contains 14 residues. Germline-derived CDR1 and CDR2 are MNHEY and SVGEGT. The CDR3 bases that were read are TGTGCCAGCCCCGGCGGCGGGCCCAATTCACCC. Residues: CASPGGGPNSP. The entire CDR3 reads CASPGGGPNSPLHF.

This CDR3 reads CASSWAGSTDTQYF. The covered CDR3 bases are TGTGCCAGCTCCTGGGCGGGGAGCACAGATACG. This sequence joins TRBV18 and TRBJ2-3; D is perhaps TRBD2 (6 bases). The CDR3 end falls 3 residues outside the read, so it is completed with the germline J gene. The CDR3 has 14 amino acids. Trimming shortened V by 6 bases and J by 0 bases, and 10 bases separated the two germline ends. Per the germline V gene, CDR1 is KGHSH and CDR2 is LQKENI.

The part of the CDR3 DNA that was read is TGTGCCAGCAGCTTATTCAGGGTGGGGGAGACC. This sequence encodes CASSLFRVGET. The CDR3, in full, reads CASSLFRVGETQYF. This chain connects TRBV7-2 to TRBJ2-5, with D maybe TRBD1 (5 bases). The read ends 3 residues shy of where the CDR3 ends; the end is completed using the germline J gene. CDR1 and CDR2 from the germline V gene are SGHTA and FQGNSA. The V end was cut by 2 bases, the J end by 5 bases, with 12 bases between. There are 14 residues in the CDR3.

The CDR3 DNA, read in part, is TGCAGTGCGCAGGTTTGGCTTGCTGAA. This codes for CSAQVWLAE. The CDR3 as a whole reads CSAQVWLAEAFF. This chain connects TRBV20-1 to TRBJ1-1; D gene uncertain. The read finishes 3 residues shy of the CDR3 end, and the germline J gene is used to complete it. The CDR3 extends over 12 amino acids. Deletions cut 6 bases from V and 6 bases from J, with 14 bases between. The germline CDR1 and CDR2 sequences are DFQATT and SNEGSKA (reference sequence).

With regard to this clone: Read data end 3 residues before the CDR3 end; the end is taken from the germline J gene. The gene calls are TRBV7-9 and TRBJ2-3; D unresolved. V shed 2 bases and J shed 5 bases, with 5 bases lying between them. The CDR3 spans 12 residues. CDR1 and CDR2 (germline): SEHNR, FQNEAQ (reference sequence). CDR3 bases read: TGTGCCAGCAGCTTATCGGGAGATACG. Its translation: CASSLSGDT. The whole CDR3 sequence reads CASSLSGDTQYF. The full variable domain, its missing parts supplied by reference TRBV7-9 and TRBJ2-3, is DTGVSQNPRHKITKRGQNVTFRCDPISEHNRLYWYRQTLGQGPEFLTYFQNEAQLEKSRLLSDRFSAERPKGSFSTLEIQRTEQGDSAMYLCASSLSGDTQYFGPGTRLTVL.

Details on this clone: The DNA ends 3 residues before the CDR3 does, and the rest of the CDR3 is filled in from the germline J gene. The chain combines TRBV7-2 with TRBJ1-6; D gene unclear. The germline CDR1 and CDR2 sequences are SGHTA and FQGNSA. This CDR3 spans 16 amino acids. Trimming cost V 0 bases and J 2 bases, with 8 bases left between them. The CDR3: CASSLAATPYNSPLHF. The sequenced part of the CDR3 DNA is TGTGCCAGCAGCTTAGCCGCGACACCCTATAATTCACCC.

A note on this clone: The sequence runs out 3 residues before the end of the CDR3; the remainder is reconstructed from the germline J gene. V usage is TRBV6-2 or TRBV6-3 and J usage is TRBJ2-7; 7 bases match TRBD1. Trimming at V came to 0 bases and at J to 3 bases, leaving 8 bases not matched to a gene. Germline V gene data show CDR1 as MNHEY and CDR2 as SVGEGT. The CDR3 consists of 16 residues. CDR3 residues: CASSYSSTGDLYEQYF. The covered CDR3 bases are TGTGCCAGCAGTTACTCGAGCACAGGGGACCTCTACGAG.

On this clone itself: The read ends 3 residues shy of where the CDR3 ends; the end is completed using the germline J gene. This chain connects TRBV19 to TRBJ1-2, with TRBD1 identical over 7 bases. This CDR3 has 13 amino acids. The germline CDR1 and CDR2 sequences are LNHDA and SQIVND (reference sequence). Partial CDR3 DNA: TGTGCCAGTAGTTTAAGAGGGGGCGACGGC. The encoded protein is CASSLRGGDG. In full, the CDR3 reads CASSLRGGDGYTF.

Of note for this clone: The read ends 3 residues early relative to the CDR3; the germline J gene fills the gap. The V call is TRBV19, the J call TRBJ2-7; 10 bases agree with TRBD2. The V gene end was trimmed by 5 bases and the J gene end by 0 bases; junction bases not matched to a gene: 4. CDR1 is LNHDA and CDR2 is SQIVND in the germline V gene (reference sequence). This CDR3 comprises 15 residues. CDR3: CASSSRTSGSYEQYF. Partial CDR3 DNA: TGTGCCAGTAGTTCCCGGACTAGCGGCTCCTACGAG.

A remark on this clone: The DNA ends 3 residues before the CDR3 does, and the rest of the CDR3 is filled in from the germline J gene. V and J are TRBV18 and TRBJ2-7; the D gene could be TRBD1 or TRBD2 (5 bases each). The germline V gene encodes CDR1 KGHSH and CDR2 LQKENI. Trimming cost V 4 bases and J 0 bases, with 13 bases left between them. The CDR3 extends over 15 amino acids. Partial CDR3 DNA: TGTGCCAGCTCACAGGGGAGTAGCAGCTCCTACGAG. Protein product: CASSQGSSSSYE. The full CDR3 protein reads CASSQGSSSSYEQYF.

About this clone: The read stops 3 residues short of the end of the CDR3; the missing end is completed from the germline J gene. This chain connects TRBV20-1 to TRBJ1-2; TRBD1 is a possible D gene (5 bases). The CDR3 length is 12 residues. Germline V gives CDR1 DFQATT, CDR2 SNEGSKA (reference sequence). The sequenced part of the CDR3 DNA is TGCAGTGCTAGTCCCGGGGGTGGCGGC. Protein product: CSASPGGGG. The whole CDR3 sequence reads CSASPGGGGYTF.

For this clone: The read terminates 3 residues before the CDR3 end, so the remaining end is supplied by the germline J gene. The chain carries TRBV5-5 and TRBJ2-1; 7 bases align to TRBD1. Trimming took 2 bases from V and 8 from J; bases not matched to a gene: 10. Germline V gene sequence: CDR1 SGHKS, CDR2 YYEKEE (reference sequence). The CDR3 covers 15 residues. CDR3 DNA (partial): TGTGCCAGCAGCTTTGGGCAGGGGGATTGGGATGAG. This gives the protein CASSFGQGDWDE. The full CDR3 protein is CASSFGQGDWDEQFF.

In regard to this clone: The CDR3 end is not reached by the read, which stops 3 residues before it; the germline J gene fills it in. The rearrangement uses TRBV20-1 and TRBJ1-4; D perhaps matches TRBD1 (5 bases). The germline V gene has CDR1 DFQATT and CDR2 SNEGSKA (reference sequence). The CDR3 contains 13 residues. V lost 1 base and J lost 7, with 10 bases in between. The CDR3 loop is CSARAPGIEKLFF. CDR3 bases read: TGCAGTGCTAGAGCGCCAGGGATTGAAAAA.

A note on this clone: The sequence runs out 3 residues before the end of the CDR3; the remainder is reconstructed from the germline J gene. The gene calls are TRBV7-9 and TRBJ1-3; D gene ambiguous. V gave up 5 bases and J gave up 9 bases, with 8 bases separating them. The CDR3 runs 11 residues. Per germline, CDR1 SEHNR and CDR2 FQNEAQ (reference sequence). The CDR3 spells CASSQLATIYF. The CDR3 bases that were read are TGTGCCAGCAGCCAACTTGCCACC.

About this clone: The read comes to an end 3 residues before the CDR3 does, leaving the germline J gene to fill in the end. V usage is TRBV2 and J usage is TRBJ2-3; D might be TRBD2 (5 bases). Germline V gene lookup returns CDR1 SNHLY and CDR2 FYNNEI. Trimming shortened V by 6 bases and J by 2 bases, and 12 bases separated the two germline ends. The CDR3 is 14 amino acids. CDR3 DNA (partial): TGTGCCAGCAGGGCAGGACTTTCCACAGATACG. This encodes CASRAGLSTDT. The CDR3 in its entirety is CASRAGLSTDTQYF.

Note on this clone: The read halts 3 residues ahead of the CDR3 end, with the missing end drawn from the germline J gene. The rearrangement uses TRBV7-2 and TRBJ1-3, with D unclear. Germline V gene sequence: CDR1 SGHTA, CDR2 FQGNSA. The CDR3 is made up of 15 amino acids. The V and J ends lost 5 bases and 4 bases respectively, with 15 bases between them. CDR3 DNA, as far as it was read: TGTGCCAGCAGCCACTCCCCGGGGTCCGGAAACACC. Amino acids: CASSHSPGSGNT. The complete CDR3 reads CASSHSPGSGNTIYF.

In the case of this clone: The sequenced fragment ends 3 residues before the CDR3 boundary, so the rest is inferred from the germline J gene. The rearrangement links TRBV30 to TRBJ2-2, with 10 positions matching TRBD2. This CDR3 comprises 16 residues. The V gene end was trimmed by 2 bases and the J gene end by 4 bases; junction bases not matched to a gene: 7. Germline CDR1 GTSNPN, CDR2 SVGIG (reference sequence). CDR3 bases read: TGTGCCTGGAGTCAAGCGGGAGGGTGGGGCACCGGGGAG. It encodes CAWSQAGGWGTGE. From start to end, the CDR3 is CAWSQAGGWGTGELFF.

About this clone: The read terminates 3 residues before the CDR3 end, so the remaining end is supplied by the germline J gene. V and J are TRBV2 and TRBJ2-2; D gene uncertain. Trimming took off 1 base at V and 4 bases at J, with 7 bases between the two ends. The CDR3 totals 14 residues. Germline CDR1 is SNHLY and CDR2 is FYNNEI. CDR3 residues: CASSEDEGTGELFF. The sequenced CDR3 bases are TGTGCCAGCAGTGAAGATGAAGGCACCGGGGAG.

On this clone: The DNA ends 3 residues before the CDR3 does, and the rest of the CDR3 is filled in from the germline J gene. The chain combines TRBV20-1 with TRBJ2-1; 11 bases map to TRBD2. This CDR3 region has 15 residues. Germline V gene sequence: CDR1 DFQATT, CDR2 SNEGSKA (reference sequence). V lost 6 bases, J lost 2 bases, and 6 bases stayed unmatched. The CDR3 spells CSAPTSGGTYNEQFF. The DNA read from the CDR3 is TGCAGTGCACCCACTAGCGGGGGAACCTACAATGAG.

Comments on this clone: The read halts 3 residues ahead of the CDR3 end, with the missing end drawn from the germline J gene. V and J are TRBV19 and TRBJ1-5; 8 nucleotides match TRBD1. V trimming: 3 bases; J trimming: 2 bases; junction bases outside the gene matches: 3. Germline V gene lookup returns CDR1 LNHDA and CDR2 SQIVND (reference sequence). This CDR3 has 15 residues. CDR3 DNA (partial): TGTGCCAGTAGTATCTTGACAGGGGGCAATCAGCCC. Encoded protein: CASSILTGGNQP. The whole CDR3 sequence reads CASSILTGGNQPQHF.

Comments on this clone: The read comes to an end 3 residues before the CDR3 does, leaving the germline J gene to fill in the end. The chain combines TRBV18 with TRBJ2-1, with TRBD2 matching over 8 bases. The CDR3 loop spans 15 amino acids. Germline lookup yields CDR1 KGHSH and CDR2 LQKENI. The J segment lost 0 bases and the V segment lost 3 bases, leaving 1 base of the junction unmatched. Here the CDR3 reads CASSPTSVSYNEQFF. CDR3 bases read: TGTGCCAGCTCACCGACTAGCGTCTCCTACAATGAG.

As concerns this clone: The read stops 3 residues short of the end of the CDR3; the missing end is completed from the germline J gene. The rearrangement links TRBV5-6 to TRBJ2-7; D might be TRBD1 (6 bases). The germline V and J ends were trimmed by 6 bases and 0 bases, with 13 bases remaining between them. The germline gives CDR1 SGHDT, CDR2 YYEEEE. The CDR3 covers 14 residues. The DNA read from the CDR3 is TGTGCCAGCAACCGGGACACCCGCTCCTACGAG. Encoded protein: CASNRDTRSYE. The full CDR3 protein reads CASNRDTRSYEQYF.

With regard to this clone: Read sequence stops 3 residues before the CDR3 end, and the germline J gene provides the missing end. The V gene is TRBV7-8, the J gene TRBJ1-1, with TRBD1 matching over 7 bases. With V trimmed by 0 bases and J by 1 base, 8 bases remained unmatched. The CDR3 sequence is 17 residues long. Germline V gene sequence: CDR1 SGHVS, CDR2 FQNEAQ. Incomplete CDR3 DNA: TGTGCCAGCAGCTTAGCGCAAAGACAGGGACAGAACACTGAA. This gives the protein CASSLAQRQGQNTE. The CDR3 reads in full as CASSLAQRQGQNTEAFF.

A remark on this clone: The read halts 3 residues ahead of the CDR3 end, with the missing end drawn from the germline J gene. The rearrangement links TRBV7-2 to TRBJ2-5; no definite D call. This CDR3 region has 13 residues. Trimming shortened V by 4 bases and J by 3 bases, and 9 bases separated the two germline ends. Germline lookup yields CDR1 SGHTA and CDR2 FQGNSA. The CDR3 sequence: CASSSYTEETQYF. The CDR3 DNA, read in part, is TGTGCCAGCAGCTCGTACACAGAAGAGACC.

To note about this clone: The read gets to within 3 residues of the CDR3 end, and the germline J gene fills in the rest. The chain uses TRBV7-2 and TRBJ1-6; 7 nucleotides agree with TRBD1. Germline CDR1 and CDR2: SGHTA and FQGNSA. The CDR3 extends over 14 amino acids. V lost 1 base to trimming and J lost 7 bases; unmatched junction nucleotides: 1. CDR3 DNA, as far as it was read: TGTGCCAGCAGCTTAGTACAGGGGAATTCACCC. Translation: CASSLVQGNSP. The whole CDR3 sequence is CASSLVQGNSPLHF.

For this clone: The read falls 3 residues short of the CDR3 end, and the missing part is taken from the germline J gene. J is TRBJ2-3 and V is TRBV7-6; possibly TRBD2 for D (5 bases). This CDR3 is 13 amino acids long. Germline loops: CDR1 SGHVS, CDR2 FNYEAQ. V was pared by 2 bases and J by 6 bases, with 9 bases between. CDR3 loop: CASSLHVADTQYF. The covered CDR3 bases are TGTGCCAGCAGCTTACATGTAGCGGATACG.

Regarding this clone: The read gets to within 3 residues of the CDR3 end, and the germline J gene fills in the rest. The chain couples TRBV7-2 to TRBJ2-3, with D perhaps TRBD1 (6 bases). There are 15 residues in the CDR3. The germline gives CDR1 SGHTA, CDR2 FQGNSA. The V gene lost 2 bases and the J gene lost 4 bases, with 13 bases spanning the gap. CDR3 sequence reads: CASSLRLAGADTQYF. CDR3 DNA, as far as it was read: TGTGCCAGCAGCTTACGATTAGCAGGGGCAGATACG.

Concerning this clone itself: The read finishes 3 residues shy of the CDR3 end, and the germline J gene is used to complete it. This chain uses TRBV6-2 or TRBV6-3 with TRBJ2-1, with a possible D match to TRBD2 (6 bases). This CDR3 spans 15 amino acids. V was cut by 6 bases and J by 5 bases, with 17 bases left in between. From germline, CDR1 is MNHEY and CDR2 SVGEGT. Incomplete CDR3 DNA: TGTGCCAGCAGCGCCGGGACTCGCAACCACAATGAG. Protein: CASSAGTRNHNE. The CDR3 in full is CASSAGTRNHNEQFF.

Here the CDR3 reads CASSSGGNSPLHF. CDR3 DNA (partial): TGTGCCAGCAGCTCCGGGGGAAATTCACCC. The genes are TRBV7-9 and TRBJ1-6; tentatively, D is TRBD1 (5 bases). The read terminates 3 residues before the CDR3 end, so the remaining end is supplied by the germline J gene. The CDR3 has 13 amino acids. V lost 4 bases and J 7 bases, leaving 8 bases between the germline ends. Germline values: CDR1 SEHNR, CDR2 FQNEAQ (reference sequence).

A word on this clone: Read sequence stops 3 residues before the CDR3 end, and the germline J gene provides the missing end. The chain joins TRBV6-2 or TRBV6-3 to TRBJ2-2; TRBD1 might be the D (6 bases). Germline values: CDR1 MNHEY, CDR2 SVGEGT. The CDR3 has 15 residues. V dropped 2 bases and J dropped 1 base, with 8 bases sitting between them. CDR3 in amino acids: CASSYEQGNTGELFF. The CDR3 DNA, read in part, is TGTGCCAGCAGTTACGAACAGGGGAACACCGGGGAG.